This T cell receptor (beta chain) was observed in a study of T cell clonality in common variable immunodeficiency. Overall study findings and caveats: Common variable immunodeficiency TCR beta sequences reportedly had fewer deletions and N-nucleotide insertions.

The data were produced by immunoSEQ multiplex PCR, yet TCRdb's version contains in-frame clones alone and is incomplete. The sample shows fewer than 30,000 clones, no singletons; the ten largest hold roughly 3.2%. Concerning this clone itself: The antigen remains undetermined. The sequence runs out 3 residues before the end of the CDR3; the remainder is reconstructed from the germline J gene.

The CDR3 runs to 14 residues. From germline, CDR1 is KGHSH and CDR2 LQKENI. V lost 0 bases and J lost 7, with 10 bases in between. CVID meant reduced serum IgG, IgA and/or IgM plus specific antibody deficiency. Both groups were predominantly of Caucasian heritage. Blood came from CVID subjects not ill and not taking immunomodulatory or immunosuppressive medication. V usage is TRBV18 and J usage is TRBJ2-1; D is unresolved. Sequencing used peripheral blood mononuclear cells. This receptor was identified in a human donor with common variable immunodeficiency. The CDR3 is CASSPPVRVNEQFF. The covered CDR3 bases are TGTGCCAGCTCACCACCGGTTCGGGTGAATGAG. Looking up the rest from reference TRBV18 and TRBJ2-1 gives the full variable domain: NAGVMQNPRHLVRRRGQEARLRCSPMKGHSHVYWYRQLPEEGLKFMVYLQKENIIDESGMPKERFSAEFPKEGPSILRIQQVVRGDSAAYFCASSPPVRVNEQFFGPGTRLTVL.